The 2 T cell receptor beta chains listed next were all sequenced from one sample in a study of tumor and adjacent non-tumor tissue in lung cancer. RNA was extracted from bulk tissue without any cell sorting. A modified ARM-PCR protocol with three rounds of nested PCR amplified TCRbeta. One entry per CDR3 protein results from TCRdb running MiXCR on the multiplex PCR reads. Of some 93,000 distinct CDR3 sequences listed, about 66% were seen once; the top ten hold roughly 18%. The specimen sequenced was lung tumor tissue. These receptors were taken from a man aged 55 to 70 with non-small cell lung cancer.

About this clonotype itself: Germline and junction disagree at one end, which may indicate a read error. The rearrangement uses TRBV4-1 and TRBJ1-1, with D uncertain. CDR1 and CDR2 from the germline V gene are MGHRA and YSYEKL. The CDR3 loop spans 16 amino acids. The CDR3 nucleotides read TGTGCCAGCAGCCGATCGGCCCCGGGTTTGAACTCTAAAGCTTTCTTT. This encodes CASSRSAPGLNSKAFF.

Points on this clonotype: At one of its ends the junction is not consistent with the germline gene, which may arise from a read error. V usage is TRBV11-1 and J usage is TRBJ2-2; 8 bases are shared with TRBD2. CDR1 is SGHAT and CDR2 is FQDESV in the germline V gene (reference sequence). There are 17 residues in the CDR3. The CDR3 loop reads CSSSPGTSGRDPGELFF. CDR3 in DNA: TGTTCCAGCAGCCCCGGGACTAGTGGGAGAGACCCAGGGGAGCTGTTTTTC.